Below, 5 T cell receptor beta chains from the same sample are listed, as sequenced in a study of vaccination and CD4 T cells after COVID-19. Antigens for these TCRs are unknown. Cultured CD4+ T cell DNA underwent sequencing with the Oncomine TCR Beta short-read assay. TCRdb re-called the PCR reads through MiXCR, storing one row per CDR3 protein. The sample has around 19,000 distinct CDR3 sequences, over 25% seen once. Treatment meaning: roughly 10-day PBMC culture with coronavirus spike peptide pools or control peptides (ViraFEST assay). Sequenced: cultured CD4+ T cells from blood. The receptor source for this set is a human donor with COVID-19.

This clonotype showed up just a few times. The CDR3 reads CASSFRQGGYTF. DNA of the CDR3: TGTGCCAGCAGCTTCCGACAGGGAGGCTACACCTTC. The rearrangement joins TRBV11-2 to TRBJ1-2, with 7 bases lining up with TRBD1. CDR3 size: 12 residues. The germline V gene has CDR1 SGHAT and CDR2 FQNNGV. Losses at the gene ends were 3 bases for V and 8 bases for J; bases not matched to a gene: 3.

This clonotype was detected a few times. This chain links TRBV7-6 with TRBJ2-5; perhaps TRBD2 as D (6 bases). The CDR3 has 16 amino acids. Looked up from germline, CDR1 is SGHVS and CDR2 is FNYEAQ. V lost 5 bases, J lost 5 bases, and 21 bases lay in between. This chain's CDR3 is CASSRTGSKASETQYF. CDR3 coding DNA: TGTGCCAGCAGCCGGACCGGGAGCAAGGCAAGTGAGACCCAGTACTTC.

The V gene is TRBV6-5, the J gene TRBJ2-7; 9 nucleotides match TRBD1. Trimming removed 6 bases from V and 0 bases from J; junction bases left unmatched: 9. CDR3 length: 16 amino acids. CDR1 and CDR2 from the germline V gene are MNHEY and SVGAGI. This CDR3 is CASSYRGTGRSYEQYF. The CDR3 DNA is TGTGCCAGCAGCTACAGGGGGACAGGGCGCTCCTACGAGCAGTACTTC.

V is TRBV7-9 and J is TRBJ1-6; TRBD1 agrees at 7 bases. The CDR3 is 14 residues long. The germline V gene encodes CDR1 SEHNR and CDR2 FQNEAQ (reference sequence). The junction had 5 bases not matched to a gene; V was cut back by 6 bases and J by 6 bases. The CDR3 region has the DNA TGTGCCAGCAGAGGACAGGTCGGTAATTCACCCCTCCACTTT. This codes for CASRGQVGNSPLHF.

This sequence joins TRBV19 and TRBJ1-5; the D is unclear. This CDR3 spans 15 amino acids. Germline CDR1 and CDR2: LNHDA and SQIVND (reference sequence). The CDR3 is CAPVGGERSNQPQHF. CDR3 nucleotides: TGTGCGCCAGTAGGTGGAGAAAGGAGCAATCAGCCCCAGCATTTT. Complete variable domain (other parts from reference TRBV19 and TRBJ1-5): DGGITQSPKYLFRKEGQNVTLSCEQNLNHDAMYWYRQDPGQGLRLIYYSQIVNDFQKGDIAEGYSVSREKKESFPLTVTSAQKNPTAFYLCAPVGGERSNQPQHFGDGTRLSIL.